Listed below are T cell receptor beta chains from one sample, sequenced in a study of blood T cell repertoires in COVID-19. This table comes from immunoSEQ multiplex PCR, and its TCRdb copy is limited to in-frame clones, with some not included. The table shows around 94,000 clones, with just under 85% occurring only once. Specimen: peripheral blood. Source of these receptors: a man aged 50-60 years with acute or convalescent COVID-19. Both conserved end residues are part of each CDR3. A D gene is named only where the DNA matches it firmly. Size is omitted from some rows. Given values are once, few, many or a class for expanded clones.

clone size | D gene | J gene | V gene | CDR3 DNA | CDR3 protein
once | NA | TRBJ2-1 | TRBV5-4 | TGTGCCAGCAGCTTGGATAGTAGCTCCTACAATGAGCAGTTCTTC | CASSLDSSSYNEQFF
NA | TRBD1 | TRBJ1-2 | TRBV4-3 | TGCGCCAGCAGCCAAGATCTCACAGGGGGCCCCAGCGCCTATGGCTACACCTTC | CASSQDLTGGPSAYGYTF
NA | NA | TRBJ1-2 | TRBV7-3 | TGTGCCAGCAGCTTAACCCCACGCGGGGAAGGGCATGGCTACACCTTC | CASSLTPRGEGHGYTF
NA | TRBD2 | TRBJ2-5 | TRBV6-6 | TGTGCCTCCAAGCGGGGGACGTACCAAGAGACCCAGTACTTC | CASKRGTYQETQYF
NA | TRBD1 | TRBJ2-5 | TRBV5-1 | TGCGCCAGCAGCTTGGTTACAGGGGAAGAAGAGACCCAGTACTTC | CASSLVTGEEETQYF
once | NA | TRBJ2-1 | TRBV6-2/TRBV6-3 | TGTGCCAGCAGTTACCAGGATCTGAATGAGCAGTTCTTC | CASSYQDLNEQFF
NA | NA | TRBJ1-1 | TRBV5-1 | TGCGCCAGCAGTGATGGGGGGGTGAACACTGAAGCTTTCTTT | CASSDGGVNTEAFF
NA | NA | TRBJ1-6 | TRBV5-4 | TGTGCCAGCAGCAGAAGCCTCCAGGGGAACGGTTCACCCCTCCACTTT | CASSRSLQGNGSPLHF
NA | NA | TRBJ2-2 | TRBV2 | TGTGCCAGCGAGGGCAGGTCGAACACCGGGGAGCTGTTTTTT | CASEGRSNTGELFF
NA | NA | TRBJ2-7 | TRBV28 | TGTGCCAGCAGTTTAGGCGGTAGGGGGTCCTACGAGCAGTACTTC | CASSLGGRGSYEQYF
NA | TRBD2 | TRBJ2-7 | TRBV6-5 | TGTGCCAGCAGTTACTCTACTAGCGGGAGCTTCTACGAGCAGTACTTC | CASSYSTSGSFYEQYF
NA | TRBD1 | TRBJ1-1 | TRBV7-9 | TGTGCCAGCAGATACATACAGGGGTCTGAAGCTTTCTTT | CASRYIQGSEAFF
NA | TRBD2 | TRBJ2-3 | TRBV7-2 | TGTGCCAGCAGCTTAGCCCTGCGGGGGGGCCTGCCTCCCCCAGATACGCAGTATTTT | CASSLALRGGLPPPDTQYF
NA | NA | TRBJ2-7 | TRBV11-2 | TGTGCCAGCAGCTTAGAGGCAGGGGGGAGCTACGAGCAGTACTTC | CASSLEAGGSYEQYF
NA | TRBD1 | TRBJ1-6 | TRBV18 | TGTGCCAGCTCCCTTGGACAGGGAAATTCACCCCTCCACTTT | CASSLGQGNSPLHF
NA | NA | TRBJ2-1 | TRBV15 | TGTGCCACCAGCCCTCCTCGATCCTACTCCTGGAATGAGCAGTTCTTC | CATSPPRSYSWNEQFF
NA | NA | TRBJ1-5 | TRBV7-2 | TGTGCCAGCAGCTTAGGATCGACAGGTTTTCAGCCCCAGCATTTT | CASSLGSTGFQPQHF
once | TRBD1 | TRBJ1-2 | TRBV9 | TGTGCCAGCAGCGTAGCTCGGGGACAGGGTTCCTATGGCTACACCTTC | CASSVARGQGSYGYTF
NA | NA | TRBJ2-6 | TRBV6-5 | TGTGCCAGCAGCCCGGGGTCTGGGGCCAACGTCCTGACTTTC | CASSPGSGANVLTF
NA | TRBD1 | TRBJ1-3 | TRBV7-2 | TGTGCCAGCAGCTTACAGGGGGTTGTTGGAAACACCATATATTTT | CASSLQGVVGNTIYF
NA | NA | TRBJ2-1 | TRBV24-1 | TGTGCCACCAGTGATAACCGCGGGCTCCCCGATGAGCAGTTCTTC | CATSDNRGLPDEQFF
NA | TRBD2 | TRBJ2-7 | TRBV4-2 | TGTGCCAGCAGCCAAGAACTAGCGGGGACCTACGAGCAGTACTTC | CASSQELAGTYEQYF
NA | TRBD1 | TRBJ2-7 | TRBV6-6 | TGTGCCAGCAGAAAGGGACAGGGGGTTCGGAACGAGCAGTACTTC | CASRKGQGVRNEQYF
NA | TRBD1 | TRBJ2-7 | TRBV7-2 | TGTGCCAGCAGCTTAGGTCGGAGGACAGGGGACTACGAGCAGTACTTC | CASSLGRRTGDYEQYF
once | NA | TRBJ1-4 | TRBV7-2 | TGTGCCAGCAGCTTAAGGCGGGCAAATGAAAAACTGTTTTTT | CASSLRRANEKLFF
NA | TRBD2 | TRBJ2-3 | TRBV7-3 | TGTGCCAGCAGTCGGACTAGCGGCGATACGCAGTATTTT | CASSRTSGDTQYF
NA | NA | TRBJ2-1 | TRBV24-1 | TGTGCCACCAGTGAGGGGCAGGTGACCTCGAGCTCCTACAATGAGCAGTTCTTC | CATSEGQVTSSSYNEQFF
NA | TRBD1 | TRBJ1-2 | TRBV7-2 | TGTGCCAGCAGGCTACAGGGGAGCTATGGCTACACCTTC | CASRLQGSYGYTF
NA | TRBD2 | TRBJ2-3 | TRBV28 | TGTGCCAGTAACTGGAGCGGGGGCACAGATACGCAGTATTTT | CASNWSGGTDTQYF
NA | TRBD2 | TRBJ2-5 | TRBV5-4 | TGTGCCAGCAGCTTGGTCGTAGCGGGGGAAAAAGAGACCCAGTACTTC | CASSLVVAGEKETQYF
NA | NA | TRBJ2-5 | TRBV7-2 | TGTGCCAGCAGCGTGGACAGGACTATCCAAGAGACCCAGTACTTC | CASSVDRTIQETQYF
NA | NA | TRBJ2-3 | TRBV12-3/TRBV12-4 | TGTGCCAGCAGCTACAGGGAGACAGATACGCAGTATTTT | CASSYRETDTQYF
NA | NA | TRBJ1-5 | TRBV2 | TGTGCCAGCAGTATGGGGCTGCAGCCCCAGCATTTT | CASSMGLQPQHF
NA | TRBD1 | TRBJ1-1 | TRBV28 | TGTGCCAGCAGTTTATGGGGGACAGGGATCACTGAAGCTTTCTTT | CASSLWGTGITEAFF
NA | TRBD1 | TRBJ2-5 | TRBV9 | TGTGCCAGCAGCGTGGACAGGGTAGAGACCCAGTACTTC | CASSVDRVETQYF
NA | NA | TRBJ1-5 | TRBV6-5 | TGTGCCAGCAGAGTGACGGGGAATAGCAATCAGCCCCAGCATTTT | CASRVTGNSNQPQHF
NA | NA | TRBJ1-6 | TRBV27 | TGTGCCAGCCAGGGACTATATAATTCACCCCTCCACTTT | CASQGLYNSPLHF
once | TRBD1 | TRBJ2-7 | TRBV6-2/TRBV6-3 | TGTGCCAGCAGTTACGGGATAGCCTGGACAGGGAGCTCCTACGAGCAGTACTTC | CASSYGIAWTGSSYEQYF
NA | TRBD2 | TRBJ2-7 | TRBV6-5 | TGTGCCAGCAGCCGGGACTACGCAAACTACGAGCAGTACTTC | CASSRDYANYEQYF
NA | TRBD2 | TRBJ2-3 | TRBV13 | TGTGCCAGCATTTGGCGGTATAGCGGGGGCCGAGGAGATACGCAGTATTTT | CASIWRYSGGRGDTQYF
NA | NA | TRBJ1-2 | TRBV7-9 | TGTGCCAGCAGCTTAATAAACGTAGAGAAAGTTGGCTACACCTTC | CASSLINVEKVGYTF
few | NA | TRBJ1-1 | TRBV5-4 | TGTGCCAGCAGCTTGGGGGTAGGGGGTAACACTGAAGCTTTCTTT | CASSLGVGGNTEAFF
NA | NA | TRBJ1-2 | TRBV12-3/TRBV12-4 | TGTGCCAGCAGTTTCGAACTCGGGGGCTACACCTTC | CASSFELGGYTF
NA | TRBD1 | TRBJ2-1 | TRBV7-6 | TGTGCCAGCAGCTTAGAGGGGGCTGCCCCCTACAATGAGCAGTTCTTC | CASSLEGAAPYNEQFF
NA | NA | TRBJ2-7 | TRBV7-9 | TGTGCCAGCAGGCCCGCCGGGACAAGCTACGAGCAGTACTTC | CASRPAGTSYEQYF
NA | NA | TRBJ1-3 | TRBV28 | TGTGCCAGCAGCCTTACTTTCTCTGGAAACACCATATATTTT | CASSLTFSGNTIYF
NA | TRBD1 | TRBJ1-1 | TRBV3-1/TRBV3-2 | TGTGCCAGCAGCCAAGACCTGGGACAGGAAGCTTTCTTT | CASSQDLGQEAFF
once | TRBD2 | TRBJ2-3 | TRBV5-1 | TGCGCCAGCAATAGCGGGGGGAGCGATACGCAGTATTTT | CASNSGGSDTQYF
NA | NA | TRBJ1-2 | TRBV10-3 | TGTGCCACCTCGACAGCCGACACGCGGGGCTATGGCTACACCTTC | CATSTADTRGYGYTF
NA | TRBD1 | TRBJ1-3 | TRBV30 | TGTGCCTGGGACAGGGTTTCAGGTGGAAACACCATATATTTT | CAWDRVSGGNTIYF
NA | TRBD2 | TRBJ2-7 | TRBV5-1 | TGCGCCAGCAGCCGTCGACTAGCGGGCCCCAGCTCCTACGAGCAGTACTTC | CASSRRLAGPSSYEQYF
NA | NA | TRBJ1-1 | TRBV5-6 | TGTGCCAGCAGCCGTTACAGGGCACACACTGAAGCTTTCTTT | CASSRYRAHTEAFF